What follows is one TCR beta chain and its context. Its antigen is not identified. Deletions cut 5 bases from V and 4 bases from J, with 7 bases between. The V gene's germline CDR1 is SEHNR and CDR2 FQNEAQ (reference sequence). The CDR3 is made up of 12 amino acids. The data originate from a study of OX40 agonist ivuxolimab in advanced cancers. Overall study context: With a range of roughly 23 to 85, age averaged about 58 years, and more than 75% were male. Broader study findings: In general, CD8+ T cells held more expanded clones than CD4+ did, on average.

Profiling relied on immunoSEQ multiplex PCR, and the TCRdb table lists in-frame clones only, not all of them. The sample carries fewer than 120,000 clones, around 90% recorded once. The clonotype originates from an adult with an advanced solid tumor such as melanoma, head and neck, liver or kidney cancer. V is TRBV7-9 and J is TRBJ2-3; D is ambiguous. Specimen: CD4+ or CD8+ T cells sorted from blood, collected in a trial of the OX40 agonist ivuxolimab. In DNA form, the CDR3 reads TGTGCCAGCAGCCCTGATGCAGATACGCAGTATTTT. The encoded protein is CASSPDADTQYF.